Below, 28 T cell receptor beta chains from the same sample are listed, as sequenced in a study of T-cell memory formation after mild COVID-19. TCRdb processed the 5' RACE reads anew with MiXCR; each CDR3 protein has one entry. The sample holds hundreds of thousands of distinct CDR3 sequences; just over 20% are singletons and the top ten take around 12%. The sequenced sample was PBMCs or a T cell subset sorted from them (not recorded which). These receptors were collected from an adult woman who had mild COVID-19 (a few samples of this study predate the infection). Cell type and time point are not known.

This clonotype was detected a few times. This chain links TRBV4-1 with TRBJ2-2; maybe TRBD2 (6 bases). The germline V gene encodes CDR1 MGHRA and CDR2 YSYEKL. With 0 bases removed from V and 5 bases from J, the gap between germline ends came to 10 bases. The CDR3 has 15 amino acids. CDR3 in DNA: TGCGCCAGCAGCCAAGATCAGGGACTGACCGGGGAGCTGTTTTTT. It yields the protein CASSQDQGLTGELFF.

The chain is built from TRBV6-4 and TRBJ2-1; D perhaps matches TRBD1 (5 bases). V gave up 2 bases and J gave up 0 bases, with 14 bases separating them. Looked up from germline, CDR1 is MRHNA and CDR2 is SNTAGT. The CDR3 sequence is 17 residues long. The CDR3 DNA reads as TGTGCCAGCAGTGACGGGGCGCTGGTGGGCTCCTACAATGAGCAGTTCTTC. Translated: CASSDGALVGSYNEQFF.

This clonotype was picked up a small number of times. The rearrangement uses TRBV11-2 and TRBJ1-2; D is possibly TRBD1 (5 bases). The CDR3 has 15 amino acids. V was cut by 5 bases and J by 4 bases, with 17 bases left in between. From germline, CDR1 is SGHAT and CDR2 FQNNGV. This CDR3 reads CASSPYQGPAYGYTF. The CDR3 DNA sequence: TGTGCCAGCAGCCCCTATCAGGGACCGGCCTATGGCTACACCTTC. The full variable domain, in which reference TRBV11-2 and TRBJ1-2 provide the parts outside the CDR3, is EAGVAQSPRYKIIEKRQSVAFWCNPISGHATLYWYQQILGQGPKLLIQFQNNGVVDDSQLPKDRFSAERLKGVDSTLKIQPAKLEDSAVYLCASSPYQGPAYGYTFGSGTRLTVV.

This clonotype was seen ten or more times. V and J are TRBV7-6 and TRBJ2-7; weak D call: TRBD2 (6 bases). The CDR3 length is 15 residues. The V gene lost 2 bases and the J gene lost 2 bases, with 13 bases spanning the gap. The germline V gene has CDR1 SGHVS and CDR2 FNYEAQ. CDR3 loop: CASSLRGGTTYEQYF. CDR3 bases: TGTGCCAGCAGCTTAAGGGGAGGCACCACCTACGAGCAGTACTTC.

This clonotype has only a few counts. The chain employs TRBV7-8 and TRBJ2-5; 7 bases are a match to TRBD1. Germline lookup yields CDR1 SGHVS and CDR2 FQNEAQ. This CDR3 comprises 15 residues. V lost 4 bases, J lost 5 bases, and 10 bases stayed unmatched. CDR3 nucleotide sequence: TGTGCCAGCAGCTCCCTGCTCGTCAGGGGGGAGACCCAGTACTTC. The encoded protein is CASSSLLVRGETQYF.

The genes are TRBV29-1 and TRBJ2-3; D is tentatively TRBD1 or TRBD2 (5 bases each). CDR1 and CDR2 from the germline V gene are SQVTM and ANQGSEA. With 8 bases removed from V and 1 base from J, the gap between germline ends came to 16 bases. This CDR3 is 14 amino acids long. CDR3 DNA sequence: TGCAGCTTAGGTGGGGGACCGCGCACAGATACGCAGTATTTT. Translated: CSLGGGPRTDTQYF.

This sequence joins TRBV7-8 and TRBJ2-5, with D perhaps assigned TRBD1 or TRBD2 (5 bases each). Germline lookup yields CDR1 SGHVS and CDR2 FQNEAQ. The CDR3 extends over 14 amino acids. V was shortened by 8 bases and J by 8 bases, with 21 bases between the two germline ends. The CDR3, as DNA: TGTGCCAGCGCGGGCAGGGAAGGCGCCGGAACCCAGTACTTC. It translates to CASAGREGAGTQYF.

This clonotype has just a few counts. This chain links TRBV4-3 with TRBJ2-7; possibly TRBD1 for D (6 bases). Trimming pared 0 bases from V and 2 bases from J, leaving 17 bases between. The CDR3 is 17 residues long. Germline V lookup: CDR1 LGHNA, CDR2 YSLEER. CDR3 in amino acids: CASSQDLQGPLTYEQYF. Written as DNA, the CDR3 is TGCGCCAGCAGCCAAGATTTGCAGGGGCCCTTGACCTACGAGCAGTACTTC.

This clonotype came up a few times. J is TRBJ2-1 and V is TRBV9; 11 positions agree with TRBD2. V was clipped by 1 base and J by 9 bases; unmatched bases: 12. CDR3 length equals 17 residues. Germline V gene data show CDR1 as SGDLS and CDR2 as YYNGEE. CDR3 bases: TGTGCCAGCAGCGTAACCCCCTTAGCGGGGGGGCAAGGTGAGCAGTTCTTC. This sequence encodes CASSVTPLAGGQGEQFF.

This clonotype came up a few times. The V and J genes are TRBV11-2 and TRBJ2-1; the D is unclear. This CDR3 contains 15 residues. The germline V gene encodes CDR1 SGHAT and CDR2 FQNNGV. Trimming stripped 1 base from V and 3 bases from J, with 10 bases between. Here the CDR3 DNA reads TGTGCCAGCAGCTTAGGACAACATTACTACAATGAGCAGTTCTTC. Protein: CASSLGQHYYNEQFF.

The gene calls are TRBV9 and TRBJ2-7, with TRBD2 matching 8 bases. The CDR3 loop spans 15 amino acids. The V gene's germline CDR1 is SGDLS and CDR2 YYNGEE. V gave up 2 bases and J gave up 1 base; unmatched junction bases: 5. CDR3 sequence: CASSVFPSGSYEQYF. CDR3 nucleotides: TGTGCCAGCAGCGTCTTCCCTAGCGGGTCCTACGAGCAGTACTTC.

The rearrangement links TRBV6-5 to TRBJ2-7, with 7 bases aligning to TRBD2. The CDR3 extends over 15 amino acids. V shed 6 bases and J 3 bases; nucleotides not matched to a gene: 11. Germline V gene lookup returns CDR1 MNHEY and CDR2 SVGAGI. The CDR3, as DNA: TGTGCCAGCAGACCCGATGGGGAGGGCAACTACGAGCAGTACTTC. Translating gives CASRPDGEGNYEQYF.

This clonotype was observed a few times. This chain connects TRBV6-5 to TRBJ2-7; TRBD1 matches 9 bases. CDR1 and CDR2 (germline): MNHEY, SVGAGI. After removal of 7 bases from V and 3 bases from J, the junction contained 10 bases not matched to a gene. The CDR3 is 15 amino acids. The DNA for the CDR3 is TGTGCCAGCACCGCCGTGACAGGGGGTGGCTACGAGCAGTACTTC. Translating gives CASTAVTGGGYEQYF.

The chain uses TRBV11-2 and TRBJ2-7, with D perhaps TRBD2 (7 bases). CDR1 is SGHAT and CDR2 is FQNNGV in the germline V gene. The CDR3 has 15 residues. The germline V and J ends were trimmed by 3 bases and 3 bases, with 15 bases remaining between them. The CDR3 is CASSFPPGEGYEQYF. Here the CDR3 DNA reads TGTGCCAGCAGCTTTCCGCCAGGGGAGGGCTACGAGCAGTACTTC.

This clonotype was counted a few times. The chain combines TRBV12-3 or TRBV12-4 with TRBJ2-1, with TRBD2 matching 8 bases. The CDR3 consists of 15 residues. J lost 4 bases, V lost 7 bases, and 9 bases had no gene match. The CDR3 loop reads CASTQAGVGYNEQFF. The CDR3 bases are TGTGCCAGCACCCAAGCGGGAGTGGGTTACAATGAGCAGTTCTTC.

This clonotype was counted only a few times. The CDR3 coding sequence is TGCAGTGCTAAAAGAAAAGGACTAGCTGCAAATGAGCAGTTCTTC. It yields the protein CSAKRKGLAANEQFF. The chain uses TRBV20-1 and TRBJ2-1; 8 positions match TRBD2. Germline V gene lookup returns CDR1 DFQATT and CDR2 SNEGSKA (reference sequence). The CDR3 has 15 amino acids. Trimming at V came to 4 bases and at J to 7 bases, leaving 12 bases not matched to a gene.

This clonotype has more than one count but fewer than ten. In DNA, the CDR3 is TGTGCCAGCAGCTGGGGGACTAGCGACAGCACAGATACGCAGTATTTT. Translation gives CASSWGTSDSTDTQYF. V and J are TRBV7-2 and TRBJ2-3; 10 bases are shared with TRBD2. The V gene's germline CDR1 is SGHTA and CDR2 FQGNSA. The CDR3 is made up of 16 amino acids. V trimming: 4 bases; J trimming: 0 bases; junction bases outside the gene matches: 4.

The chain combines TRBV6-2 or TRBV6-3 with TRBJ1-5; TRBD1 is a possible D gene (5 bases). In germline, CDR1 is MNHEY, CDR2 SVGEGT. The ends were cut back, 2 bases at V and 6 bases at J, with 8 bases in the middle. This CDR3 is 13 amino acids long. CDR3 protein: CASSYIGGQPQHF. CDR3 in DNA: TGTGCCAGCAGTTACATTGGGGGTCAGCCCCAGCATTTT.

The V and J genes are TRBV6-6 and TRBJ2-5; tentative D call: TRBD1 (6 bases). This CDR3 comprises 14 residues. CDR1 and CDR2 from the germline V gene are MNHNY and SVGAGI (reference sequence). Trimming took 5 bases from V and 6 from J, leaving 16 bases between them. CDR3 region: CASSGPGVEKTQYF. CDR3 sequence (DNA): TGTGCCAGCAGTGGGCCAGGGGTAGAAAAGACCCAGTACTTC.

CDR3 nucleotides: TGTGCCAGCAGCCCCGGGTTTAGGGGGCTAATAGAGACCCAGTACTTC. Translated, it gives CASSPGFRGLIETQYF. The chain joins TRBV5-6 to TRBJ2-5, with TRBD1 matching 7 bases. V dropped 4 bases and J dropped 4; count of bases not matched to a gene: 13. The germline gives CDR1 SGHDT, CDR2 YYEEEE. The CDR3 is 16 amino acids.

This clonotype was seen more than once but under ten times. This chain uses TRBV20-1 with TRBJ2-3, with D possibly being TRBD2 (7 bases). The CDR3 consists of 15 residues. V lost 3 bases, J lost 6 bases, and 19 bases lay in between. Per the germline V gene, CDR1 is DFQATT and CDR2 is SNEGSKA (reference sequence). CDR3 DNA sequence: TGCAGTGCTAGCCCGCGGGGGCCTAGGGCGGATACGCAGTATTTT. It yields the protein CSASPRGPRADTQYF.

This clonotype was seen a handful of times. This chain connects TRBV5-1 to TRBJ2-6; D possibly uses TRBD1 or TRBD2 (6 bases each). Germline V gene data show CDR1 as SGHRS and CDR2 as YFSETQ. The CDR3 spans 19 residues. Trimming removed 0 bases at V and 6 bases at J, with 22 bases between. CDR3 bases: TGCGCCAGCAGCTTGGAAGGAGGGGGATCACCTGGTGAGGCCAACGTCCTGACTTTC. Its translation is CASSLEGGGSPGEANVLTF.

The chain is built from TRBV24-1 and TRBJ1-4, with a possible D match to TRBD1 (6 bases). Trimming left V 3 bases short and J 8 bases short, with 15 bases between. Germline CDR1 and CDR2: KGHDR and SFDVKD. The CDR3 runs 15 residues. CDR3 loop: CATSDPRQVGEKLFF. CDR3 DNA: TGTGCCACCAGTGATCCGAGACAGGTGGGAGAAAAACTGTTTTTT.

The chain is built from TRBV5-4 and TRBJ2-7, with D possibly being TRBD1 (6 bases). Trimming removed 0 bases at V and 5 bases at J, with 12 bases between. The CDR3 has 14 residues. Germline CDR1 reads SGHNT; CDR2 reads YYREEE (reference sequence). The CDR3 spells CASSLVGAMDEQYF. Written as DNA, the CDR3 is TGTGCCAGCAGCTTGGTGGGGGCCATGGACGAGCAGTACTTC. Drawing the rest from reference TRBV5-4 and TRBJ2-7, the complete variable domain is ETGVTQSPTHLIKTRGQQVTLRCSSQSGHNTVSWYQQALGQGPQFIFQYYREEENGRGNFPPRFSGLQFPNYSSELNVNALELDDSALYLCASSLVGAMDEQYFGPGTRLTVT.

This clonotype was detected only a few times. V usage is TRBV5-1 and J usage is TRBJ1-1; D possibly corresponds to TRBD1 (6 bases). Trimming shortened V by 6 bases and J by 1 base, and 10 bases separated the two germline ends. There are 13 residues in the CDR3. The germline gives CDR1 SGHRS, CDR2 YFSETQ. Written as DNA, the CDR3 is TGCGCCAGCACCCAACAGGGGAACACTGAAGCTTTCTTT. As protein: CASTQQGNTEAFF.

This clonotype was recorded a few times. This chain connects TRBV30 to TRBJ2-6, with TRBD1 matching 8 bases. After removal of 3 bases from V and 4 bases from J, the junction contained 20 bases not matched to a gene. The CDR3 runs 20 residues. Germline CDR1 is GTSNPN and CDR2 is SVGIG (reference sequence). As DNA, the CDR3 is TGTGCCTGGAGCGCCAAACGCGCAGGGGGCGCGACTTCCGGGGCCAACGTCCTGACTTTC. Amino acid sequence: CAWSAKRAGGATSGANVLTF.

There are a few counts of this clonotype. The chain employs TRBV30 and TRBJ2-1; 8 bases align to TRBD1. This CDR3 has 13 residues. V lost 2 bases and J lost 7; bases outside the gene matches: 4. Germline V gene data show CDR1 as GTSNPN and CDR2 as SVGIG (reference sequence). CDR3: CAWSSTGGNEQFF. The CDR3 region has the DNA TGTGCCTGGAGTTCAACAGGGGGAAATGAGCAGTTCTTC. The full variable domain, rest sourced from reference TRBV30 and TRBJ2-1, is SQTIHQWPATLVQPVGSPLSLECTVEGTSNPNLYWYRQAAGRGLQLLFYSVGIGQISSEVPQNLSASRPQDRQFILSSKKLLLSDSGFYLCAWSSTGGNEQFFGPGTRLTVL.

This clonotype occurred a few times. The rearrangement uses TRBV7-8 and TRBJ2-1, with D unresolved. Per the germline V gene, CDR1 is SGHVS and CDR2 is FQNEAQ. V was cut by 1 base and J by 10 bases, with 11 bases left in between. There are 13 residues in the CDR3. In DNA, the CDR3 is TGTGCCAGCAGCTTAGGGTCGAGTAAGGAGCAGTTCTTC. It encodes CASSLGSSKEQFF.